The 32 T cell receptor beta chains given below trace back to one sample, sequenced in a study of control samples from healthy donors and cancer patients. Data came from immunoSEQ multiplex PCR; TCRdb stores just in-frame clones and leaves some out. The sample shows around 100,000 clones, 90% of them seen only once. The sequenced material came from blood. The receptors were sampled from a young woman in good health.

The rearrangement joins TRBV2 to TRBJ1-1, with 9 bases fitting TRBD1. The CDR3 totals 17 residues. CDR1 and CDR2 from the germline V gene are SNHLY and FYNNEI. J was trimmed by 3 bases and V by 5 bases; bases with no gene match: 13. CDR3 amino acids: CASSKPGQGYTDTEAFF. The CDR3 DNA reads TGTGCCAGCAGTAAACCGGGACAGGGTTATACTGACACTGAAGCTTTCTTT.

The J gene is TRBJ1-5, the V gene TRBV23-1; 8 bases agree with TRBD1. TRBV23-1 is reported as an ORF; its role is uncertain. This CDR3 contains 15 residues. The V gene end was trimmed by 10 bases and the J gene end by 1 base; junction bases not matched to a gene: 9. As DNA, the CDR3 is TGCGCCACCAGGACAGGGCGGGGGAGCAATCAGCCCCAGCATTTT. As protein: CATRTGRGSNQPQHF.

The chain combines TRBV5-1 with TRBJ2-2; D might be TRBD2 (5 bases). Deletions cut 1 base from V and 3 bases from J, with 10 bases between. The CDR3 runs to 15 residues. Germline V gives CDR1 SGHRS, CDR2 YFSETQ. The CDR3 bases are TGCGCCAGCAGCTTGTCCGACTACGACACCGGGGAGCTGTTTTTT. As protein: CASSLSDYDTGELFF.

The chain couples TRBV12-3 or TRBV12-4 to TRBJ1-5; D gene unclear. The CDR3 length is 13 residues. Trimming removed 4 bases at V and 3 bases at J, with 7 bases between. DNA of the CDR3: TGTGCCAGCAGTTACAGTGCCAATCAGCCCCAGCATTTT. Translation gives CASSYSANQPQHF.

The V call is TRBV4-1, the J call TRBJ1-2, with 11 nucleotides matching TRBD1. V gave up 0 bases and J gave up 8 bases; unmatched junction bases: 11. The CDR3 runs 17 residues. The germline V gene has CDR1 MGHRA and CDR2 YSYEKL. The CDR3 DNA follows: TGCGCCAGCAGCCAAGATTTCGTCGGACAGGGGGCTAAAGGCTACACCTTC. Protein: CASSQDFVGQGAKGYTF.

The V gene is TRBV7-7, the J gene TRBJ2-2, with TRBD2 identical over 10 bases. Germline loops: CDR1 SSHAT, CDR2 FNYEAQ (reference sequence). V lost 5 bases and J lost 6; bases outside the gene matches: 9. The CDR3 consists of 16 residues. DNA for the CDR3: TGTGCCAGCAGCCCGTCAAGCGGGGGGGCCGCCGGGGAGCTGTTTTTT. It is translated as CASSPSSGGAAGELFF.

DNA of the CDR3: TGTGCCAGCAGCGAAACAGGGCTCGCTCGGGACGAGCAGTACTTC. It encodes CASSETGLARDEQYF. This chain uses TRBV7-6 with TRBJ2-7; D possibly corresponds to TRBD1 (6 bases). The CDR3 runs 15 residues. The germline V gene has CDR1 SGHVS and CDR2 FNYEAQ. The V and J ends lost 5 bases and 5 bases respectively, with 19 bases between them.

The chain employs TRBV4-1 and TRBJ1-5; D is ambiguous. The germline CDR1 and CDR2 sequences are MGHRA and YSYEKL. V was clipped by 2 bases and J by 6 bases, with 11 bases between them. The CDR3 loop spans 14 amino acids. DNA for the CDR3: TGCGCCAGCAGCCAACTGGCAGTCGGTCAGCCCCAGCATTTT. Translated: CASSQLAVGQPQHF.

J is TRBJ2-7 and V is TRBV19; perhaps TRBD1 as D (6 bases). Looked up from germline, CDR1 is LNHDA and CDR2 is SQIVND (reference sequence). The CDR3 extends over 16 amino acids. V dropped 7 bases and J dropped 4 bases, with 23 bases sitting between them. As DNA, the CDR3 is TGTGCCAGTATAACCCTCCCCGGGACATATGGATACGAGCAGTACTTC. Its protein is CASITLPGTYGYEQYF.

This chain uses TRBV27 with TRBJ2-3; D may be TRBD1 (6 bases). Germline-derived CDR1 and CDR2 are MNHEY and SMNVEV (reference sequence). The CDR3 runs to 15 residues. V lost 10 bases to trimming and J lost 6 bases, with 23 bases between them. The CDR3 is CATAQDSRGTDTQYF. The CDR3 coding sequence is TGTGCCACCGCACAGGACAGTCGAGGGACGGATACGCAGTATTTT.

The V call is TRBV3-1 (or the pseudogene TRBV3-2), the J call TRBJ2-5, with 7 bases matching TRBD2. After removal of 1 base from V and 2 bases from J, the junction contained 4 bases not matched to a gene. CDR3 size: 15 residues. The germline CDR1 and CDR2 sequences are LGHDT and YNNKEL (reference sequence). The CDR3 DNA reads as TGTGCCAGCAGCCAAGGCAGCGGGGATCAAGAGACCCAGTACTTC. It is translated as CASSQGSGDQETQYF.

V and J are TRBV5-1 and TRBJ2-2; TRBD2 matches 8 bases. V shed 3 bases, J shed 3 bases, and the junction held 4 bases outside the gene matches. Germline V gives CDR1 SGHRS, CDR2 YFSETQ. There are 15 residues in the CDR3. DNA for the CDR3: TGCGCCAGCAGCTCCGGGGGGGCGGACACCGGGGAGCTGTTTTTT. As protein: CASSSGGADTGELFF.

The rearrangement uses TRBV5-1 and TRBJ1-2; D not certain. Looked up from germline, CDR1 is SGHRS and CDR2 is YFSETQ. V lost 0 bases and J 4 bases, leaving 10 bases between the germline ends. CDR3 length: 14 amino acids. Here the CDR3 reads CASSLALGFYGYTF. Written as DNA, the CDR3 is TGCGCCAGCAGCTTGGCTCTGGGGTTCTATGGCTACACCTTC.

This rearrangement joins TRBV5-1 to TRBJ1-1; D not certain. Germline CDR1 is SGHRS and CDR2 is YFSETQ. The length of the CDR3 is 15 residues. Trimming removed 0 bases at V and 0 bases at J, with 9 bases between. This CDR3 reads CASSLDAEVNTEAFF. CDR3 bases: TGCGCCAGCAGCTTGGACGCAGAAGTGAACACTGAAGCTTTCTTT.

In nucleotides, the CDR3 is TGTGCCAGCAGCCCAGGGGCTAGCGGATATACGCAGTATTTT. Translation gives CASSPGASGYTQYF. This chain links TRBV11-3 with TRBJ2-3; D is perhaps TRBD2 (7 bases). V lost 5 bases to trimming and J lost 7 bases, with 16 bases between them. Germline V gives CDR1 SGHNT, CDR2 YENEEA. CDR3 length equals 14 residues.

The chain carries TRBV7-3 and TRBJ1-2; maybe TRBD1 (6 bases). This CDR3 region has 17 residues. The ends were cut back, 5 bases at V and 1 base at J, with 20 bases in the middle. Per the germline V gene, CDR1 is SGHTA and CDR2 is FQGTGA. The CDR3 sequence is CASSPKGQTEYNYGYTF. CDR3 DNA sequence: TGTGCCAGCAGCCCTAAAGGACAGACCGAATATAACTATGGCTACACCTTC.

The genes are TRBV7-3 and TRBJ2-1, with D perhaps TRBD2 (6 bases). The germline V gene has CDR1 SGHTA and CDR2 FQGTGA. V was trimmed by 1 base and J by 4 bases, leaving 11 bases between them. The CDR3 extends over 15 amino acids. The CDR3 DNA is TGTGCCAGCAGCTTAAGGGACTTCTTATACAATGAGCAGTTCTTC. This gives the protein CASSLRDFLYNEQFF.

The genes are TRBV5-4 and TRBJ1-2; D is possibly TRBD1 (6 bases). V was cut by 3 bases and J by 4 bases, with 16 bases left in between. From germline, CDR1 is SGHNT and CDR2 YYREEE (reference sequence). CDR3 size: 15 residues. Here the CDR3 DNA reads TGTGCCAGCAGCTCTCCGAAACAGGGACTCTATGGCTACACCTTC. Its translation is CASSSPKQGLYGYTF. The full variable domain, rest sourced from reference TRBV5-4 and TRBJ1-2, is ETGVTQSPTHLIKTRGQQVTLRCSSQSGHNTVSWYQQALGQGPQFIFQYYREEENGRGNFPPRFSGLQFPNYSSELNVNALELDDSALYLCASSSPKQGLYGYTFGSGTRLTVV.

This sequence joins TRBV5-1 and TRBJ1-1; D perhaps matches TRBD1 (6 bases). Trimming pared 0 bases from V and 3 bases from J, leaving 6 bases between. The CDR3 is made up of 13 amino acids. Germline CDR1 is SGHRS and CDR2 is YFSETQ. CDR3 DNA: TGCGCCAGCAGCTTGGGACAGGACACTGAAGCTTTCTTT. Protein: CASSLGQDTEAFF.

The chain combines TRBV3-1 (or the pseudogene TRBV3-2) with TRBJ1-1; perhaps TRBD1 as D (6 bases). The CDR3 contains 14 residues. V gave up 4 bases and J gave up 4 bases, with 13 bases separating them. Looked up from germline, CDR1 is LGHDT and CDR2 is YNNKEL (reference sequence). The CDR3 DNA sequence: TGTGCCAGCAGCCCAGGGGTCTGGGGCACTGAAGCTTTCTTT. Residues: CASSPGVWGTEAFF.

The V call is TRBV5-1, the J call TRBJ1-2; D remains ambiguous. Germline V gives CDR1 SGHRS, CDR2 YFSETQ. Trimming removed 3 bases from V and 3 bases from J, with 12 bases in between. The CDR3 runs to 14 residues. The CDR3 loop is CASSSEGTYYGYTF. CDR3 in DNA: TGCGCCAGCAGCTCCGAAGGCACCTACTATGGCTACACCTTC.

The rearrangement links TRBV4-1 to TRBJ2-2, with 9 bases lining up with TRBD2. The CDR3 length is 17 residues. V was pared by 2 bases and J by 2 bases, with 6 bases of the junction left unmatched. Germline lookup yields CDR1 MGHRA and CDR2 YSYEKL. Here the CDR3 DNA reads TGCGCCAGCAGCCAATTATTAGCGGGGGTAAACACCGGGGAGCTGTTTTTT. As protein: CASSQLLAGVNTGELFF.

Written as DNA, the CDR3 is TGTGCCAGCAGCTTAACTAGTTCGACAGGGGGCACCGGGGAGCTGTTTTTT. It specifies CASSLTSSTGGTGELFF. The J gene is TRBJ2-2, the V gene TRBV11-2; 9 positions match TRBD1. This CDR3 has 17 amino acids. The J segment lost 4 bases and the V segment lost 2 bases, leaving 8 bases of the junction unmatched. CDR1 and CDR2 from the germline V gene are SGHAT and FQNNGV.

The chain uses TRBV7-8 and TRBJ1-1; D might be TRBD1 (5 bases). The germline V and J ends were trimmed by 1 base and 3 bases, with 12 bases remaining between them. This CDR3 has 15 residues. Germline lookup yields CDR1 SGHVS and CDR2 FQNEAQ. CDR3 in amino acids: CASSLVRVGDTEAFF. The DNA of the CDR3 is TGTGCCAGCAGCTTAGTCCGGGTAGGGGACACTGAAGCTTTCTTT.

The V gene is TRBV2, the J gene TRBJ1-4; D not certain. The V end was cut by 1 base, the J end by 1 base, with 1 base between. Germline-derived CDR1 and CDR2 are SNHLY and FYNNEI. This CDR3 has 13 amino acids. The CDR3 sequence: CASSEGTNEKLFF. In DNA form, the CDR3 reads TGTGCCAGCAGTGAAGGAACTAATGAAAAACTGTTTTTT.

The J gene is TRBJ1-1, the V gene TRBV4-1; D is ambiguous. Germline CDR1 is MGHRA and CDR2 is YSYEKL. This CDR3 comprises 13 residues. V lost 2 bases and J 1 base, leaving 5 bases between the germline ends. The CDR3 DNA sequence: TGCGCCAGCAGCCAAACCCGGAACACTGAAGCTTTCTTT. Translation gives CASSQTRNTEAFF.

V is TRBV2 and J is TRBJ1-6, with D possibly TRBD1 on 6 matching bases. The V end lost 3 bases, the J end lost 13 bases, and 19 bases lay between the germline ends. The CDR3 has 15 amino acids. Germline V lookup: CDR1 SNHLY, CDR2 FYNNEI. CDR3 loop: CASSDRTVDNGPLHF. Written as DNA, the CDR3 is TGTGCCAGCAGTGACCGGACAGTCGACAACGGGCCCCTCCACTTT. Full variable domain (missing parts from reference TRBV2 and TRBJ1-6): EPEVTQTPSHQVTQMGQEVILRCVPISNHLYFYWYRQILGQKVEFLVSFYNNEISEKSEIFDDQFSVERPDGSNFTLKIRSTKLEDSAMYFCASSDRTVDNGPLHFGNGTRLTVT.

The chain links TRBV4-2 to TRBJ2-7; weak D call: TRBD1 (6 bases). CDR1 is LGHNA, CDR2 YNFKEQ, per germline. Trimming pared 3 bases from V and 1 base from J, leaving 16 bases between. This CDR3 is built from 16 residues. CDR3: CASSQVLWDKSYEQYF. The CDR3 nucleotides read TGTGCCAGCAGCCAGGTGCTTTGGGACAAGTCCTACGAGCAGTACTTC.

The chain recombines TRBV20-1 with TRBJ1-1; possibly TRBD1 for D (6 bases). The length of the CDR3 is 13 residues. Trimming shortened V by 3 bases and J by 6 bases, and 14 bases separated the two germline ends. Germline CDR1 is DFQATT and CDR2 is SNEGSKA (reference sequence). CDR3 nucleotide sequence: TGCAGTGCTAGTAACAGGGTTGGCGCTGAAGCTTTCTTT. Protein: CSASNRVGAEAFF.

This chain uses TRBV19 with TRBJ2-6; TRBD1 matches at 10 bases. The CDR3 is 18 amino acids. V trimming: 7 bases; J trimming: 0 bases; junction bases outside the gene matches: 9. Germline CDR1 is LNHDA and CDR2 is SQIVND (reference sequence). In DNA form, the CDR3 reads TGTGCCAGTACCCAACGGGACAGGGGCCTCTCTGGGGCCAACGTCCTGACTTTC. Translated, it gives CASTQRDRGLSGANVLTF.

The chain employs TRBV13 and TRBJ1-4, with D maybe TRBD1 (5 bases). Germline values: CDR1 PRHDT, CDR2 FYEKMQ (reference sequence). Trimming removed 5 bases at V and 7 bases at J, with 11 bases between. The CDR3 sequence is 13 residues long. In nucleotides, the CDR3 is TGTGCCAGCAGCGGGGGGACGGCTGAAAAACTGTTTTTT. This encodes CASSGGTAEKLFF.

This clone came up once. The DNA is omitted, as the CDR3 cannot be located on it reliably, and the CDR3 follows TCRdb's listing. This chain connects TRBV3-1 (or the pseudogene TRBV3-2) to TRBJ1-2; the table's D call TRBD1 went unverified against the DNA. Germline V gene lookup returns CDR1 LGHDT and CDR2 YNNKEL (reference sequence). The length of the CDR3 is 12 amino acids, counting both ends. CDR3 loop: CASSWGTGSVTF.